These 11 T cell receptor beta chains share one sample of origin, sequenced in a study of blood T cell repertoires in COVID-19 (dated by TCRdb to 2018 to 2021). Library generation was performed with the immunoSEQ multiplex PCR assay. Sourced from immuneACCESS, this table was stored by TCRdb with only in-frame sequences that have V and J called. A share of the clones is absent; for the studies checked, an unresolved V gene accounts for under half, and the remainder has no known explanation. The sample profile shows under 250,000 clones; around 83% of them were found once. Together, the top ten hold about 3% of the sample. The sequenced material came from peripheral blood. Receptor source: a man in his fifties or sixties who had recovered from COVID-19.

V gene TRBV3-1 (or the pseudogene TRBV3-2) combines with J gene TRBJ1-4; TRBD1 might be the D (6 bases). V shed 4 bases and J shed 8 bases, with 11 bases lying between them. The CDR3 covers 13 residues. Germline CDR1 is LGHDT and CDR2 is YNNKEL (reference sequence). The CDR3 DNA follows: TGTGCCAGCAGCCCAGGGGTTAGCGAAAAACTGTTTTTT. Protein product: CASSPGVSEKLFF.

The sample holds one count of this clone. The chain is built from TRBV28 and TRBJ1-2, with 10 bases that match TRBD1. CDR1 and CDR2 from the germline V gene are MDHEN and SYDVKM. V dropped 2 bases and J dropped 1; count of bases not matched to a gene: 10. The CDR3 is made up of 18 amino acids. In nucleotides, the CDR3 is TGTGCCAGCAGTTTAAAACGACAGGGGGCGCGAGGTAACTATGGCTACACCTTC. The encoded protein is CASSLKRQGARGNYGYTF.

The V and J genes are TRBV27 and TRBJ2-3; 10 nucleotides line up with TRBD2. V shed 5 bases and J 4 bases; nucleotides not matched to a gene: 15. The germline V gene encodes CDR1 MNHEY and CDR2 SMNVEV (reference sequence). The CDR3 has 18 amino acids. The CDR3 DNA reads as TGTGCCAGCAGTCTAAGGACCCTAGCGGGAGAGTTGTCAGATACGCAGTATTTT. Protein product: CASSLRTLAGELSDTQYF.

The chain employs TRBV7-8 and TRBJ2-7; 8 bases match TRBD2. This CDR3 is 15 amino acids long. V shed 8 bases and J 5 bases; nucleotides not matched to a gene: 14. The germline V gene encodes CDR1 SGHVS and CDR2 FQNEAQ. The CDR3 nucleotides are TGTGCCAGCTCCTCCGGGGGGGGTATAAGAAACGAGCAGTACTTC. It is translated as CASSSGGGIRNEQYF.

With respect to this clone: Other DNA sequences in this specimen translate into the identical CDR3. The genes are TRBV18 and TRBJ2-7; 9 nucleotides line up with TRBD1. This CDR3 region has 14 residues. Germline V CDR1 and CDR2: KGHSH, LQKENI. V shed 3 bases and J 4 bases; nucleotides not matched to a gene: 4. CDR3 DNA sequence: TGTGCCAGCTCACCCCGACAGGGGGTGTACGAGCAGTACTTC. Amino acid sequence: CASSPRQGVYEQYF.

The V gene is TRBV9, the J gene TRBJ1-1, with unresolved D. V lost 4 bases and J 3 bases, leaving 10 bases between the germline ends. Germline lookup yields CDR1 SGDLS and CDR2 YYNGEE. CDR3 length equals 13 residues. The CDR3 spells CASSLGSYTEAFF. CDR3 sequence (DNA): TGTGCCAGCAGCCTCGGGTCCTACACTGAAGCTTTCTTT.

V is TRBV5-1 and J is TRBJ2-2; possible D gene TRBD1, 5 bases. The CDR3 spans 16 residues. The V gene lost 0 bases and the J gene lost 4 bases, with 13 bases spanning the gap. CDR1 and CDR2 (germline): SGHRS, YFSETQ. In DNA form, the CDR3 reads TGCGCCAGCAGCTTGGTAGGGGTTCAGGGCACCGGGGAGCTGTTTTTT. Translating it yields CASSLVGVQGTGELFF.

V is TRBV9 and J is TRBJ1-2; TRBD1 agrees at 11 bases. Germline CDR1 reads SGDLS; CDR2 reads YYNGEE. The CDR3 is 17 amino acids. V dropped 0 bases and J dropped 1; count of bases not matched to a gene: 5. The CDR3 bases are TGTGCCAGCAGCGTAGGAGGGACAGGGGGTCTTAACTATGGCTACACCTTC. Translation: CASSVGGTGGLNYGYTF.

The chain couples TRBV6-1 to TRBJ1-2, with 8 bases that match TRBD1. The CDR3 is 13 residues long. V gave up 2 bases and J gave up 8 bases; unmatched junction bases: 4. Germline assignment: CDR1 MNHNS and CDR2 SASEGT. The DNA for the CDR3 is TGTGCCAGCAGTGAATATCAGGGGGCGGGCTACACCTTC. Protein product: CASSEYQGAGYTF.

This chain joins TRBV10-2 and TRBJ2-7, with TRBD2 matching over 8 bases. The ends lost 3 bases at V and 4 bases at J; junction bases unmatched: 2. Germline assignment: CDR1 WSHSY and CDR2 SAAADI. This CDR3 is 13 amino acids long. The CDR3 nucleotides are TGCGCCAGCAGTGATCTAGCGGGTTACGAGCAGTACTTC. Encoded protein: CASSDLAGYEQYF.

This clone showed up just once. The J gene is TRBJ2-7, the V gene TRBV6-6; maybe TRBD1 (6 bases). The length of the CDR3 is 13 residues. Germline CDR1 MNHNY, CDR2 SVGAGI (reference sequence). V gave up 5 bases and J gave up 6 bases, with 14 bases separating them. CDR3 sequence reads: CASSSLQGTEQYF. The CDR3 DNA reads as TGTGCCAGCAGTAGCCTACAGGGAACCGAGCAGTACTTC.